This T cell receptor beta chain was sequenced during a study of CD8 T cells in Susac syndrome. J lost 5 bases, V lost 4 bases, and 7 bases had no gene match. Looked up from germline, CDR1 is SGHRS and CDR2 is YFSETQ. CDR3 size: 15 residues. Reverse transcription of roughly 0.5 to 1 ug RNA was carried out with random hexamers. TCRdb analysed the immunoSEQ multiplex PCR reads with MiXCR anew, one entry per CDR3 protein. The repertoire holds over 150,000 distinct CDR3 sequences, with approximately 95% as singletons. This TCR was recovered from a human donor with Susac syndrome. The sequenced sample consisted of CD4+ T cells from PBMCs. The rearrangement links TRBV5-1 to TRBJ2-4; 9 bases are a match to TRBD1. The CDR3 is CASSAGQGYQNIQYF. In nucleotides, the CDR3 is TGCGCCAGCAGCGCGGGACAGGGCTACCAAAACATTCAGTACTTC. Based on the CDR3 plus reference TRBV5-1 and TRBJ2-4, the full variable domain is KAGVTQTPRYLIKTRGQQVTLSCSPISGHRSVSWYQQTPGQGLQFLFEYFSETQRNKGNFPGRFSGRQFSNSRSEMNVSTLELGDSALYLCASSAGQGYQNIQYFGAGTRLSVL.